This T cell receptor (beta chain) was identified in a study of cytomegalovirus exposure and HLA in healthy donors. This clone was seen a handful of times. Its antigen is unidentified. The study, taken as a whole, reports: Most sequenced TCRs were rare (though some public TCRs occurred in many donors).

This PCR relied on a set of 60 Vbeta primers and 13 Jbeta primers. Method: immunoSEQ multiplex PCR; TCRdb's copy keeps in-frame clones and lacks some. The table lists about 130,000 clones, around 8.5% of them singletons. V gave up 2 bases and J gave up 2 bases, with 5 bases separating them. CDR1 is LNHDA, CDR2 SQIVND, per germline (reference sequence). CDR3 length: 13 residues. Sequencing was done on a sample of PBMCs. This receptor was taken from a middle-aged man in good health and CMV-seronegative. V is TRBV19 and J is TRBJ2-3; D is ambiguous. The CDR3 coding sequence is TGTGCCAGTAGTATATGGGCCACAGATACGCAGTATTTT. Encoded protein: CASSIWATDTQYF.